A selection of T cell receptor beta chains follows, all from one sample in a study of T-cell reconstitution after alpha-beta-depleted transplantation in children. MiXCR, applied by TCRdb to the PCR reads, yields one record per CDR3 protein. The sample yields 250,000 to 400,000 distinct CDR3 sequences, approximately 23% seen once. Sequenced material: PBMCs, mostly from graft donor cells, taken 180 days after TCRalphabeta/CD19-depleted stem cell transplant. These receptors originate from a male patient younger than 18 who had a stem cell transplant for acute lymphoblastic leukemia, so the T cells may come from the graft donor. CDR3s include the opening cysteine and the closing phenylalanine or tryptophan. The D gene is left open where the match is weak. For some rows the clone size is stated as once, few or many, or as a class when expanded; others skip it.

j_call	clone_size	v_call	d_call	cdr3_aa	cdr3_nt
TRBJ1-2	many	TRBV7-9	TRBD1	CASSSGQGYGYTF	TGTGCCAGCAGCTCGGGACAGGGCTATGGCTACACCTTC
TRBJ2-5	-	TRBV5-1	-	CASSFGDTQETQYF	TGCGCCAGCAGCTTTGGGGACACCCAAGAGACCCAGTACTTC
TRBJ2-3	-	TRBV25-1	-	CASSAPGSRTDTQYF	TGTGCCAGCAGTGCCCCTGGCTCGCGGACAGATACGCAGTATTTT
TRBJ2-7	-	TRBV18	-	CASSPRSPTYEQYF	TGTGCCAGCTCACCACGGTCCCCAACCTACGAGCAGTACTTC
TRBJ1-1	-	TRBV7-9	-	CASSLAGSEAFF	TGTGCCAGCAGCTTAGCCGGCTCTGAAGCTTTCTTT
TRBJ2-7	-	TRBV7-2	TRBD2	CASSAYPGGFYEQYF	TGTGCCAGCAGCGCCTACCCGGGAGGATTCTACGAGCAGTACTTC
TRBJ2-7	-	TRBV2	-	CASRGGTLASLYEQYF	TGTGCCAGCAGGGGTGGGACCCTCGCGTCGCTCTACGAGCAGTACTTC
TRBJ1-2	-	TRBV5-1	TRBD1	CASSLVIGGNYGYTF	TGCGCCAGCAGCTTGGTTATAGGGGGCAACTATGGCTACACCTTC
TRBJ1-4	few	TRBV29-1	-	CSVVRGSNEKLFF	TGCAGCGTTGTCCGCGGATCTAATGAAAAACTGTTTTTT
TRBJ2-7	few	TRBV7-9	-	CASSLRQGTTYEQYF	TGTGCCAGCAGCTTACGGCAGGGAACAACCTACGAGCAGTACTTC
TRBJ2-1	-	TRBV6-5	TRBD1	CASSSDRGRNEQFF	TGTGCCAGCAGTTCTGACAGGGGAAGGAATGAGCAGTTCTTC
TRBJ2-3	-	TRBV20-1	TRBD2	CSAPGLADF	TGCAGTGCTCCCGGACTAGCTGATTTT
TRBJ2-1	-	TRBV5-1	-	CASSLARASYNEQFF	TGCGCCAGCAGCTTGGCCCGGGCCTCCTACAATGAGCAGTTCTTC
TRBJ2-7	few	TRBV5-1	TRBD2	CASSPGLANIYSYEQYF	TGCGCCAGCAGCCCGGGACTAGCGAACATTTATTCCTACGAGCAGTACTTC
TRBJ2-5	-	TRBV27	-	CASSILDQETQYF	TGTGCCAGCAGTATCCTAGACCAAGAGACCCAGTACTTC